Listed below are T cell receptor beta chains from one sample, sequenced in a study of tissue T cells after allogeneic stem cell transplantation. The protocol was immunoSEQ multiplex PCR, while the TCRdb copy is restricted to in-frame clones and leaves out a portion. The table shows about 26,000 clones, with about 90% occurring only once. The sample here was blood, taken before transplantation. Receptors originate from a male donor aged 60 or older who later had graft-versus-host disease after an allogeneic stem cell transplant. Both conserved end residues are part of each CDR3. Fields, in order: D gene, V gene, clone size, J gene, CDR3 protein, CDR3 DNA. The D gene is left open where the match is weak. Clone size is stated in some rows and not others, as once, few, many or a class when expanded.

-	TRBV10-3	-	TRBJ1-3	CAISDLGVSGNTIYF	TGTGCCATCAGTGACCTAGGGGTCTCTGGAAACACCATATATTTT
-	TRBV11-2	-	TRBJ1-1	CASSLDGETEAFF	TGTGCCAGCAGCTTAGACGGGGAGACTGAAGCTTTCTTT
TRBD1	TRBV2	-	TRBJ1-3	CASSDRTGAGNTIYF	TGTGCCAGCAGTGATCGGACAGGAGCTGGAAACACCATATATTTT
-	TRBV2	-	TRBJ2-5	CASRGQLQETQYF	TGTGCCAGCAGAGGACAGCTCCAAGAGACCCAGTACTTC
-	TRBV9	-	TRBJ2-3	CASSPRGTHTDTQYF	TGTGCCAGCAGCCCCAGAGGGACCCACACAGATACGCAGTATTTT
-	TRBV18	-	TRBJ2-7	CASSLDSYEQYF	TGTGCCAGCTCGTTAGACTCCTACGAGCAGTACTTC
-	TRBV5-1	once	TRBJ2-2	CASSHPDSGELFF	TGCGCCAGCAGTCACCCGGATTCCGGGGAGCTGTTTTTT
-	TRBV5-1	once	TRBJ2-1	CASSFGGTYNEQFF	TGCGCCAGCAGCTTTGGGGGCACCTACAATGAGCAGTTCTTC
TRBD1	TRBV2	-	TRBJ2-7	CASRWDRAVYEQYF	TGTGCCAGCAGGTGGGACAGGGCCGTCTACGAGCAGTACTTC
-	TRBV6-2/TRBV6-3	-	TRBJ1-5	CASSYIRGGGQPQHF	TGTGCCAGCAGTTATATCCGGGGGGGCGGGCAGCCCCAGCATTTT
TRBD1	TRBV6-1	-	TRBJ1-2	CASSESRRTGGNYGYTF	TGTGCCAGCAGTGAGAGTCGAAGGACAGGGGGGAACTATGGCTACACCTTC
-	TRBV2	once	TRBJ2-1	CASSRRGDGGNNEQFF	TGTGCCAGCAGTCGCAGGGGGGACGGGGGAAACAATGAGCAGTTCTTC
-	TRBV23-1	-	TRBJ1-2	CASSPAIDTAYGYTF	TGCGCCAGCAGTCCGGCTATTGACACCGCCTATGGCTACACCTTC
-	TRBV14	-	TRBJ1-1	CASSQEPSGIEAFF	TGTGCCAGCAGCCAAGAGCCGAGTGGAATTGAAGCTTTCTTT
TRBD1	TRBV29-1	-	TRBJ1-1	CSVEGGTVFNTEAFF	TGCAGCGTTGAAGGGGGGACAGTATTTAACACTGAAGCTTTCTTT
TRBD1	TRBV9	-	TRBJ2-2	CASSPLTGVTANTGELFF	TGTGCCAGCAGCCCCCTTACAGGGGTGACCGCGAACACCGGGGAGCTGTTTTTT
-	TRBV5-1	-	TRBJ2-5	CASSEKGSQETQYF	TGCGCCAGCAGCGAGAAGGGCTCCCAAGAGACCCAGTACTTC
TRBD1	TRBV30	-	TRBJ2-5	CACSRDSQETQYF	TGTGCCTGTTCTAGGGACAGTCAAGAGACCCAGTACTTC
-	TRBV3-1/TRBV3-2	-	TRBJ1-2	CASSQVYRARELYGYTF	TGTGCCAGCAGCCAAGTCTACAGGGCCAGGGAACTATATGGCTACACCTTC
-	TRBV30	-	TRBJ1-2	CAWRPGYGYTF	TGTGCCTGGAGACCAGGCTATGGCTACACCTTC
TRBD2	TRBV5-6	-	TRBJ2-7	CASSFLARLAGGYEQYF	TGTGCCAGCAGCTTTTTGGCTCGGCTAGCGGGAGGTTACGAGCAGTACTTC
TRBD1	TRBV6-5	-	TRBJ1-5	CASRQGTSNQPQHF	TGTGCCAGCAGACAGGGGACTAGCAATCAGCCCCAGCATTTT
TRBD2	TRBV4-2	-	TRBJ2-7	CASSQDSGGAALSSYEQYF	TGTGCCAGCAGCCAAGATAGCGGGGGAGCCGCCCTAAGCTCCTACGAGCAGTACTTC
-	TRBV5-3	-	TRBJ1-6	CARSPWAYNSPLHF	TGTGCCAGAAGCCCCTGGGCTTATAATTCACCCCTCCACTTT
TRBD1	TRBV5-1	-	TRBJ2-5	CASSLGTGEETQYF	TGCGCCAGCAGCTTAGGGACAGGGGAGGAGACCCAGTACTTC
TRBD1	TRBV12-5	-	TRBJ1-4	CASGPTGTGEYANEKLFF	TGTGCTAGTGGGCCGACCGGGACAGGGGAATATGCTAATGAAAAACTGTTTTTT
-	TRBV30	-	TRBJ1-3	CAWRVTWASLPGNTIYF	TGTGCCTGGAGGGTGACTTGGGCCTCACTTCCTGGAAACACCATATATTTT
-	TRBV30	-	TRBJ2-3	CAWRASADTQYF	TGTGCCTGGAGGGCCTCCGCAGATACGCAGTATTTT
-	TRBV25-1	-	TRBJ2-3	CASSEPGTHTDTQYF	TGTGCCAGCAGTGAACCTGGGACTCACACAGATACGCAGTATTTT
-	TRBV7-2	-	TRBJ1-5	CASSLDNLPDQPQHF	TGTGCCAGCAGCTTAGACAACCTTCCGGATCAGCCCCAGCATTTT
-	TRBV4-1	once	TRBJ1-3	CASSQDERGNTIYF	TGCGCCAGCAGCCAAGACGAACGAGGAAACACCATATATTTT
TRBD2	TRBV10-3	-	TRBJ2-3	CATERGVSTDTQYF	TGTGCCACCGAGCGGGGGGTAAGCACAGATACGCAGTATTTT
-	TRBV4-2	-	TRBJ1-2	CASSQDPSGITNYGYTF	TGTGCCAGCAGCCAAGATCCGTCAGGGATCACTAACTATGGCTACACCTTC
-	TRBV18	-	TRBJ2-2	CASSPLQVTNTGELFF	TGTGCCAGCTCACCACTCCAGGTCACGAACACCGGGGAGCTGTTTTTT
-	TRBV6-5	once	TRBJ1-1	CASSDTEAFF	TGTGCCAGCAGCGACACTGAAGCTTTCTTT
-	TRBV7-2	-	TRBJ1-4	CASSLSWGEEKLFF	TGTGCCAGCAGCTTATCCTGGGGAGAGGAAAAACTGTTTTTT
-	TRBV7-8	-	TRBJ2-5	CASSRERGRQTQYF	TGTGCCAGCAGCAGAGAACGGGGGCGGCAGACCCAGTACTTC
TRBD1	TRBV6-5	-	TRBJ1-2	CASRADRGGYGYTF	TGTGCCAGCAGGGCGGACAGGGGAGGATATGGCTACACCTTC
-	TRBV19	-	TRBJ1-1	CASSIGERTEAFF	TGTGCCAGTAGTATCGGGGAACGGACTGAAGCTTTCTTT